These 14 T cell receptor beta chains were sequenced from one sample in a study of human T cells and chemical hapten exposure. Time point denoted: patch test 3, about 24 weeks after DPC sensitization. Documented treatment: therapeutic diphenylcyclopropenone sensitization with weekly scalp DPC. One entry per CDR3 protein, called by TCRdb with MiXCR from the RACE reads. In the table there are around 130,000 distinct CDR3 sequences, about 10% of which are singletons. The specimen was whole blood, collected in connection with sensitization to the hapten diphenylcyclopropenone (DPC). The receptors originated from a woman in her forties or fifties with alopecia areata. Some clones in this sample may be carry-over from other donors' samples.

The chain uses TRBV5-1 and TRBJ2-7, with TRBD2 as a possible D gene (6 bases). CDR1 and CDR2 from the germline V gene are SGHRS and YFSETQ. The CDR3 is made up of 12 amino acids. Trimming left V 3 bases short and J 6 bases short, with 10 bases between. The CDR3 sequence: CASSWAGGEQYF. Here the CDR3 DNA reads TGCGCCAGCAGCTGGGCCGGGGGCGAGCAGTACTTC.

The sample holds many counts of this clonotype. The V call is TRBV21-1, the J call TRBJ2-3; the D call in the table, TRBD1, was not verified against the DNA. TRBV21-1 is recorded as a pseudogene. This CDR3 has 13 amino acids. The CDR3 nucleotides read TGTGCCAGCAGAACAGGGAGCACAGATACGCAGTATTTT. This codes for CASRTGSTDTQYF.

In this sample, this clonotype turned up a few times. V gene TRBV4-3 combines with J gene TRBJ1-2; D not certain. Trimming left V 1 base short and J 4 bases short, with 10 bases between. CDR3 length: 14 amino acids. Germline lookup yields CDR1 LGHNA and CDR2 YSLEER. This CDR3 is CASSQVNQPYGYTF. CDR3 DNA: TGCGCCAGCAGCCAAGTCAACCAACCCTATGGCTACACCTTC.

The gene calls are TRBV6-5 and TRBJ2-3; D gene ambiguous. Germline V gives CDR1 MNHEY, CDR2 SVGAGI. V lost 2 bases and J 3 bases, leaving 9 bases between the germline ends. The CDR3 length is 14 residues. DNA for the CDR3: TGTGCCAGCAGTTACGTGGCCTCGACAGATACGCAGTATTTT. Encoded protein: CASSYVASTDTQYF.

This clonotype was seen more than once but under ten times. V usage is TRBV5-6 and J usage is TRBJ1-1, with D unresolved. Germline-derived CDR1 and CDR2 are SGHDT and YYEEEE. The CDR3 loop spans 14 amino acids. Trimming took 0 bases from V and 1 from J, leaving 7 bases between them. The CDR3 DNA sequence: TGTGCCAGCAGCTTGGACAGAAGGAACACTGAAGCTTTCTTT. Its translation: CASSLDRRNTEAFF.

The table lists this clonotype with a few counts. The chain has TRBV6-5 and TRBJ1-1; D is undetermined. Trimming pared 7 bases from V and 5 bases from J, leaving 14 bases between. CDR3 size: 13 residues. Germline CDR1 is MNHEY and CDR2 is SVGAGI. The CDR3 DNA is TGTGCCAGCATGGGTCTATCAAGGACTGAAGCTTTCTTT. It is translated as CASMGLSRTEAFF.

This sequence joins TRBV29-1 and TRBJ2-3; a weak D match, TRBD2 (6 bases). CDR3 length: 14 amino acids. Germline V gene lookup returns CDR1 SQVTM and CDR2 ANQGSEA. Deletions cut 4 bases from V and 1 base from J, with 12 bases between. CDR3 in DNA: TGCAGCGTTGTCGGTCAGCGGGGCACAGATACGCAGTATTTT. Protein product: CSVVGQRGTDTQYF.

This clonotype has only a few counts. V and J are TRBV27 and TRBJ2-2; TRBD2 aligns across 7 bases. The CDR3 totals 16 residues. The V gene's germline CDR1 is MNHEY and CDR2 SMNVEV (reference sequence). V lost 5 bases, J lost 0 bases, and 6 bases stayed unmatched. CDR3 bases: TGTGCCAGCAGTCTGTTAGCGGGTACGAACACCGGGGAGCTGTTTTTT. Residues: CASSLLAGTNTGELFF.

The V and J genes are TRBV5-6 and TRBJ1-2; no firm D call. Trimming pared 2 bases from V and 4 bases from J, leaving 9 bases between. This CDR3 is built from 13 residues. CDR1 is SGHDT, CDR2 YYEEEE, per germline. The CDR3 nucleotides read TGTGCCAGCAGCTTCGGACGGAGCTATGGCTACACCTTC. Protein sequence: CASSFGRSYGYTF.

This clonotype was counted between two and nine times. The chain has TRBV7-2 and TRBJ2-1; D remains ambiguous. Germline V CDR1 and CDR2: SGHTA, FQGNSA. Trimming took off 1 base at V and 15 bases at J, with 13 bases between the two ends. The CDR3 sequence is 12 residues long. Here the CDR3 reads CASSLVSQERFF. The DNA for the CDR3 is TGTGCCAGCAGCTTAGTTTCCCAAGAACGGTTCTTC.

In this sample, this clonotype turned up many times. The chain recombines TRBV6-5 with TRBJ1-5; 10 positions match TRBD1. V lost 6 bases and J lost 5; bases outside the gene matches: 4. Germline V CDR1 and CDR2: MNHEY, SVGAGI. This CDR3 is 14 amino acids long. The CDR3 here is CASRRTGGDQPQHF. The CDR3 coding sequence is TGTGCCAGCAGGCGGACAGGGGGAGATCAGCCCCAGCATTTT.

The chain joins TRBV29-1 to TRBJ2-3; perhaps TRBD2 as D (5 bases). The CDR3 spans 11 residues. The V and J ends lost 6 bases and 5 bases respectively, with 9 bases between them. Germline V CDR1 and CDR2: SQVTM, ANQGSEA. CDR3: CSVVRVDTQYF. DNA of the CDR3: TGCAGCGTGGTGAGGGTAGATACGCAGTATTTT.

This chain uses TRBV5-1 with TRBJ1-5; 10 bases map to TRBD1. There are 16 residues in the CDR3. CDR1 is SGHRS and CDR2 is YFSETQ in the germline V gene. V gave up 3 bases and J gave up 6 bases; unmatched junction bases: 9. In nucleotides, the CDR3 is TGCGCCAGCAGCTCCGGGACAGGGGTAGACGGTCAGCCCCAGCATTTT. This sequence encodes CASSSGTGVDGQPQHF.

The sample holds a few counts of this clonotype. The CDR3, as DNA: TGTGCCAGCACCCTCCTTCAAGAGACCCAGTACTTC. Translating it yields CASTLLQETQYF. The chain is built from TRBV2 and TRBJ2-5; D is unclear. Trimming took 7 bases from V and 2 from J, leaving 8 bases between them. Germline V gene data show CDR1 as SNHLY and CDR2 as FYNNEI. CDR3 length equals 12 residues.